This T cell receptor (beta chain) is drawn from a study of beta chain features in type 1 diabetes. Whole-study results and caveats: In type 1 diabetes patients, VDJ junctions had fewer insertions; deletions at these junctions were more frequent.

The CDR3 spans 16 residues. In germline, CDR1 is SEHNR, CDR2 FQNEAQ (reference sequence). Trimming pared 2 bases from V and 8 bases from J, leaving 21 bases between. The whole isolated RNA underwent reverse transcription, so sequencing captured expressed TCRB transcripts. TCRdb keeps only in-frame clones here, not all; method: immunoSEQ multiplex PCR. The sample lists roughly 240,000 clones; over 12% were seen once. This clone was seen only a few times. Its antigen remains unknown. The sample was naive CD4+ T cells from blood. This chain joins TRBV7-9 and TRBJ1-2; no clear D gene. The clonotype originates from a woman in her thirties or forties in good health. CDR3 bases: TGTGCCAGCAGCTTAATTGGAAAGGCTTACAGTCACGGCTACACCTTC. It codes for CASSLIGKAYSHGYTF.